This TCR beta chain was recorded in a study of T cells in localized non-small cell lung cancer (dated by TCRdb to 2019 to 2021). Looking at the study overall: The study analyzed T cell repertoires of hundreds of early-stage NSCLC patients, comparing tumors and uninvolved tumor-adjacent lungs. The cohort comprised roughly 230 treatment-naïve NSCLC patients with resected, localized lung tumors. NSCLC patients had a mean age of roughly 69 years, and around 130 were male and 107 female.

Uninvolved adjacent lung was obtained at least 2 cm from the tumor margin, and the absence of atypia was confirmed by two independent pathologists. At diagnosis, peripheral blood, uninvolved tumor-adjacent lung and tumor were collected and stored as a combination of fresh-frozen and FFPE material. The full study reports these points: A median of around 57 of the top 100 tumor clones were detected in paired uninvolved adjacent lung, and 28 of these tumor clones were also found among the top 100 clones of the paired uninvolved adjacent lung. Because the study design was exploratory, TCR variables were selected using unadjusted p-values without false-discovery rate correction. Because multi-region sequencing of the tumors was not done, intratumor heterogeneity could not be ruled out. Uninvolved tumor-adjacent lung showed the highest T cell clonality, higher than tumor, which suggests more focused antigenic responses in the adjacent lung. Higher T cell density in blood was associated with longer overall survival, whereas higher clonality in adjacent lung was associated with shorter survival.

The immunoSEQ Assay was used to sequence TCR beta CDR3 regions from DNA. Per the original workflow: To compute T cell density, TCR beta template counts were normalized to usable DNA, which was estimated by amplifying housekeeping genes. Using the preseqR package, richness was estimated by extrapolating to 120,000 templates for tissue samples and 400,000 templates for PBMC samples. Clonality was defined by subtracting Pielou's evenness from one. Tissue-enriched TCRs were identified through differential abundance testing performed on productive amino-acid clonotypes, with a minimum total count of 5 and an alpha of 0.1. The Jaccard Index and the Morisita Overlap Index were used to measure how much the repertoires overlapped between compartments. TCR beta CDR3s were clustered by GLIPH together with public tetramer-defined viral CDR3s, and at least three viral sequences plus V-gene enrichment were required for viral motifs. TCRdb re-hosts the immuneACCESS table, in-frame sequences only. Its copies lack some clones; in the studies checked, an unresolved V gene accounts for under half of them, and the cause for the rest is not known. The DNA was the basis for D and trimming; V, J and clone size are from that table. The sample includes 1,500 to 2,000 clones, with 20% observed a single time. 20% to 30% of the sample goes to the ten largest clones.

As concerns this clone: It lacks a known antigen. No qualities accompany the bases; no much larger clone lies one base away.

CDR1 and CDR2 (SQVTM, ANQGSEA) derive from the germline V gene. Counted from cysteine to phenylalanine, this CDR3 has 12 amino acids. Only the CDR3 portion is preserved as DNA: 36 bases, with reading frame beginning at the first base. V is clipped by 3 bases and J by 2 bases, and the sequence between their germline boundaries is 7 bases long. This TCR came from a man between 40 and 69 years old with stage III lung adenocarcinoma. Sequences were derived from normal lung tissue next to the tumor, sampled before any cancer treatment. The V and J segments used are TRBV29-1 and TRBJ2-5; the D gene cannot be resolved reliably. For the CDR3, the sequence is CSVDRYQETQYF. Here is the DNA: TGCAGCGTTGACAGGTATCAAGAGACCCAGTACTTC.